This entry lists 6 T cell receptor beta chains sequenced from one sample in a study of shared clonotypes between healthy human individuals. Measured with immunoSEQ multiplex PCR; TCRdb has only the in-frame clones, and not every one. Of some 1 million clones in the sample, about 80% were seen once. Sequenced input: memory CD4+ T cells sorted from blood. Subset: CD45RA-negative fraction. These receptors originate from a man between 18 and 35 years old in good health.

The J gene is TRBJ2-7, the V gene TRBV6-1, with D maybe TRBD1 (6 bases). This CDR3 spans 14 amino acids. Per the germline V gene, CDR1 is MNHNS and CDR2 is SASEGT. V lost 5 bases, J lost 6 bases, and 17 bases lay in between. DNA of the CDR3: TGTGCCAGCAGTCGGGACACCATGCCCGCCGAGCAGTACTTC. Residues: CASSRDTMPAEQYF.

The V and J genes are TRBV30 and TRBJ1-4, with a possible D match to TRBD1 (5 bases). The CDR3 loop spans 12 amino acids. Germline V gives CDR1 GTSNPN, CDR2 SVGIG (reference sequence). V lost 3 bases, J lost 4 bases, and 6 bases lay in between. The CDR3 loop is CAWRQDNEKLFF. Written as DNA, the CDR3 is TGTGCCTGGAGACAGGATAATGAAAAACTGTTTTTT. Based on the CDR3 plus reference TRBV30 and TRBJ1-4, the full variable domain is SQTIHQWPATLVQPVGSPLSLECTVEGTSNPNLYWYRQAAGRGLQLLFYSVGIGQISSEVPQNLSASRPQDRQFILSSKKLLLSDSGFYLCAWRQDNEKLFFGSGTQLSVL.

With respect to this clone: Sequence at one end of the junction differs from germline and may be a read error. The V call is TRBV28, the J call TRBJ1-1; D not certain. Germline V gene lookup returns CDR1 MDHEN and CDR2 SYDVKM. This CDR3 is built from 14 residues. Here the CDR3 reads CASSLGSPTLLPHF. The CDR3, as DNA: TGTGCCAGCAGTTTAGGGAGCCCCACTCTTCTTCCCCATTTT.

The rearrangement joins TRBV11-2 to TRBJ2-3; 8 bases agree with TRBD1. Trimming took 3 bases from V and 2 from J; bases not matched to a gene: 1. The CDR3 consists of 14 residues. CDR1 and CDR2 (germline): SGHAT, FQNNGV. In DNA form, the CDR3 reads TGTGCCAGCAGCTTGGACAGGGTCACAGATACGCAGTATTTT. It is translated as CASSLDRVTDTQYF.

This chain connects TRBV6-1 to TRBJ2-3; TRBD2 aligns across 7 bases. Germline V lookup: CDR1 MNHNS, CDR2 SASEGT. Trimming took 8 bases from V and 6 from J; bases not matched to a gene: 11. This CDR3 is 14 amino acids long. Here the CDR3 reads CASGAGRAPDTQYF. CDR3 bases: TGTGCCAGCGGGGCGGGGAGGGCCCCCGATACGCAGTATTTT.

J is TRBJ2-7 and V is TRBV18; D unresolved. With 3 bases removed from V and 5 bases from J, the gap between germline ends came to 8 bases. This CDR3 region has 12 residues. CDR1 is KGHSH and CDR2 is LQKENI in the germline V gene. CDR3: CASSPRMNEQYF. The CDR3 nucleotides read TGTGCCAGCTCACCCCGGATGAACGAGCAGTACTTC.